This TCR beta chain was profiled in a study of cytomegalovirus exposure and HLA in healthy donors. The CDR3 runs to 13 residues. Trimming cost V 6 bases and J 7 bases, with 16 bases left between them. The germline V gene has CDR1 SNHLY and CDR2 FYNNEI. The primer mix had 60 Vbeta and 13 Jbeta primers. Using immunoSEQ multiplex PCR, the repertoire was profiled, and TCRdb retains in-frame clones only, with some absent. The sample contains approximately 160,000 clones, about three quarters of which appear only once. The chain is built from TRBV2 and TRBJ2-7, with a possible D match to TRBD1 (6 bases). Sequences were obtained from PBMCs. This receptor was taken from a woman aged 40 to 49 in good health and CMV-seropositive. CDR3 DNA: TGTGCCAGCAGCCGTCAGGGGCTGCGGGAGCAGTACTTC. Translating gives CASSRQGLREQYF.